This T cell receptor beta chain was documented in a study of T cell responses to AZD1222 COVID-19 vaccine. Some clones are missing from TCRdb's copy, which holds only in-frame ones; the method was immunoSEQ multiplex PCR. The top ten hold 1% to 1.5% of the sample, which has fewer than 110,000 clones, 90% seen once. This CDR3 comprises 18 residues. V was trimmed by 2 bases and J by 3 bases, leaving 20 bases between them. Per germline, CDR1 SGHRS and CDR2 YFSETQ. The TCR originated in an adult in good health. The rearrangement joins TRBV5-1 to TRBJ1-4, with D hard to call. The sample here was peripheral blood, taken on day 0 of AZD1222 vaccination. DNA of the CDR3: TGCGCCAGCAGCTTCGGCGTGTTGATAGGTTTTGCTAATGAAAAACTGTTTTTT. Its translation is CASSFGVLIGFANEKLFF.